Here is one T cell receptor beta chain with its context. These data are taken from a study of blood T cell repertoires in COVID-19. This CDR3 region has 16 residues. With 5 bases removed from V and 0 bases from J, the gap between germline ends came to 14 bases. The germline V gene encodes CDR1 SEHNR and CDR2 FQNEAQ (reference sequence). Assay used: immunoSEQ multiplex PCR; TCRdb lists only in-frame clones, some missing. The sample lists about 97,000 clones; 90% were seen once. The V and J genes are TRBV7-9 and TRBJ1-3; no firm D call. This receptor was obtained from a man in his fifties or sixties with acute or convalescent COVID-19. Sequencing was done on a sample of peripheral blood. In DNA form, the CDR3 reads TGTGCCAGCAGCGTAGAGGCAAGGAGCTCTGGAAACACCATATATTTT. This encodes CASSVEARSSGNTIYF.